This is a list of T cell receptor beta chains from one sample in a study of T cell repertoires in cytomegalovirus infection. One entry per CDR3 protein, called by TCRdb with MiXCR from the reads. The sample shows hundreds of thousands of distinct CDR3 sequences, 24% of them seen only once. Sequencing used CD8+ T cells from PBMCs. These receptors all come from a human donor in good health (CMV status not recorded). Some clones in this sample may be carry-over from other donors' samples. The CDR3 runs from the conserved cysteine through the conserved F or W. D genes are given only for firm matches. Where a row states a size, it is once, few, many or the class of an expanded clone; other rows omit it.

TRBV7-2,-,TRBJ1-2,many,CASSLAGQQVTLLSGGYTF,TGTGCCAGCAGCTTAGCGGGCCAGCAGGTGACACTGCTATCGGGCGGCTACACCTTC
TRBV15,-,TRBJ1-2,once,CATSRDIGGYGYTF,TGTGCCACCAGCAGAGATATTGGCGGATATGGCTACACCTTC
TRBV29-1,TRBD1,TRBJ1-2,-,CSARGTGSVEANYGYTF,TGCAGCGCACGGGGGACAGGGTCGGTCGAGGCTAACTATGGCTACACCTTC
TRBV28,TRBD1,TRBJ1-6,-,CASSWDSSSSPLHF,TGTGCCAGCAGTTGGGACAGTTCTAGCTCACCCCTCCACTTT
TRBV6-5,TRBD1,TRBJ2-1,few,CASSAPGQGANEQFF,TGTGCCAGCAGCGCCCCGGGACAGGGGGCTAATGAGCAGTTCTTC
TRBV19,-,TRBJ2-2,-,CASRPKNTGDLFF,TGTGCCAGTAGGCCCAAGAACACCGGGGATCTGTTTTTT
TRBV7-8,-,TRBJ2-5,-,CASSQGTSRETQYF,TGTGCCAGCAGCCAGGGGACTTCGAGGGAGACCCAGTACTTC
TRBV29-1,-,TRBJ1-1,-,CSAFLHTEAFF,TGCAGCGCTTTCCTACACACTGAAGCTTTCTTT
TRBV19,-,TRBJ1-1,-,CASSRDTVGTEAFF,TGTGCCAGTAGCAGAGACACAGTGGGCACTGAAGCTTTCTTT
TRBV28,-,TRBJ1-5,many,CASSSQGSNQPQHF,TGCGCCAGCAGCTCTCAGGGGAGCAATCAGCCCCAGCATTTT
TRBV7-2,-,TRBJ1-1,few,CASSLFLEGLNTEAFF,TGTGCCAGCAGCTTATTCCTCGAGGGCCTGAACACTGAAGCTTTCTTT
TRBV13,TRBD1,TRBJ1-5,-,CASSFGQGMDQPQHF,TGTGCCAGCAGCTTCGGACAGGGCATGGATCAGCCCCAGCATTTT
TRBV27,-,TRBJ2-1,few,CASSLGQASYNEQFF,TGTGCCAGCAGTTTAGGCCAGGCCTCCTACAATGAGCAGTTCTTC
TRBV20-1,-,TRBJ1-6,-,CSARGGFEDSPLHF,TGCAGTGCTAGAGGGGGATTTGAGGATTCACCCCTCCACTTT
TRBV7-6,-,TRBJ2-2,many,CASSLWGQGGPGELFF,TGTGCCAGCAGCTTATGGGGCCAGGGGGGTCCCGGGGAGCTGTTTTTT